A selection of T cell receptor beta chains follows, all from one sample in a study of type 1 regulatory T cells. TCRdb ran MiXCR on the reads and lists one entry per CDR3 protein. The sample records tens of thousands of distinct CDR3 sequences, 20% being singletons. Their antigen targets remain unknown. The sample taken for sequencing was cultured type 1 regulatory T (Tr1) cells, either the whole culture or a sorted fraction (not recorded which). These receptors were collected from a human donor in good health. Both conserved end residues are part of each CDR3. D genes are given only for firm matches. Clone sizes are given selectively: once, few, many, or a class where the clone is expanded.

V,size,J,D,CDR3,DNA
TRBV18,-,TRBJ1-5,-,CASSPTESDQPQHF,TGTGCCAGCTCACCAACGGAATCGGATCAGCCCCAGCATTTT
TRBV25-1,few,TRBJ2-1,TRBD2,CASRTSGSSYNEQFF,TGTGCCAGCAGGACTAGCGGTAGCTCCTACAATGAGCAGTTCTTC
TRBV20-1,-,TRBJ2-7,TRBD1,CSAREARDRSYEQYF,TGCAGTGCTAGGGAGGCCCGGGACAGGTCCTACGAGCAGTACTTC
TRBV20-1,-,TRBJ1-1,-,CSARTSLMNTEAFF,TGCAGTGCTAGAACCAGCCTCATGAACACTGAAGCTTTCTTT
TRBV29-1,few,TRBJ2-1,TRBD1,CSVEKPGQGENEQFF,TGCAGCGTTGAGAAACCGGGACAGGGTGAGAACGAGCAGTTCTTC
TRBV6-2/TRBV6-3,-,TRBJ2-3,-,CASSRDLTDTQYF,TGTGCCAGCAGTAGGGACCTCACAGATACGCAGTATTTT
TRBV20-1,few,TRBJ2-4,TRBD2,CSADPGVAGALAKNIQYF,TGCAGTGCTGACCCGGGGGTAGCGGGAGCCTTAGCCAAAAACATTCAGTACTTC
TRBV24-1,-,TRBJ2-3,-,CATSDLFSPADTQYF,TGTGCCACCAGTGATTTGTTTAGTCCGGCAGATACGCAGTATTTT
TRBV15,-,TRBJ1-5,-,CATSREGGVSQPQHF,TGTGCCACCAGCAGAGAAGGGGGGGTGAGTCAGCCCCAGCATTTT
TRBV18,few,TRBJ2-5,TRBD1,CASSPRTGVEETQYF,TGTGCCAGCTCACCCCGGACAGGGGTGGAGGAGACCCAGTACTTC
TRBV15,-,TRBJ2-3,TRBD1,CATSSGTGSFITDTQYF,TGTGCCACCAGCAGTGGGACAGGGAGCTTTATCACAGATACGCAGTATTTT
TRBV7-8,medium-sized,TRBJ2-1,-,CASSLMADEQFF,TGTGCCAGCAGCTTAATGGCAGATGAGCAGTTCTTC
TRBV10-3,medium-sized,TRBJ2-7,TRBD2,CAISATGGPYEQYF,TGTGCCATCAGTGCGACGGGAGGACCCTACGAGCAGTACTTC
TRBV15,-,TRBJ1-1,-,CATSRSMVPNTEAFF,TGTGCCACCAGCAGGTCGATGGTCCCGAACACTGAAGCTTTCTTT
TRBV5-1,-,TRBJ2-1,TRBD2,CASSDGTSSYNEQFF,TGCGCCAGCAGCGACGGGACTAGCTCCTACAATGAGCAGTTCTTC
TRBV5-4,few,TRBJ1-1,-,CASSFGGAAFF,TGTGCCAGCAGCTTTGGGGGAGCGGCTTTCTTT
TRBV18,few,TRBJ2-5,-,CASSRDLRGETQYF,TGTGCCAGCTCACGAGACCTAAGAGGCGAGACCCAGTACTTC
TRBV6-6,few,TRBJ2-5,-,CASSYSVYQETQYF,TGTGCCAGCAGTTACTCGGTGTACCAAGAGACCCAGTACTTC
TRBV10-3,few,TRBJ1-5,TRBD1,CATKGQGLSQPQHF,TGTGCCACCAAAGGACAGGGCCTCAGTCAGCCCCAGCATTTT
TRBV6-6,-,TRBJ2-6,TRBD1,CASRHGQDLAGANVLTF,TGTGCCAGCAGGCATGGACAGGATTTGGCTGGGGCCAACGTCCTGACTTTC
TRBV20-1,-,TRBJ2-3,-,CSARRGITQYF,TGCAGTGCTAGGAGGGGAATTACGCAGTATTTT
TRBV5-1,many,TRBJ2-2,TRBD2,CASKVLAGNTGELFF,TGCGCCAGCAAGGTGTTAGCGGGGAACACCGGGGAGCTGTTTTTT
TRBV4-2,-,TRBJ2-7,TRBD1,CASSQGRQGYEQYF,TGTGCCAGCAGCCAAGGAAGACAGGGGTACGAGCAGTACTTC
TRBV5-1,few,TRBJ2-3,TRBD1,CASRPGQGYTDTQYF,TGCGCCAGCCGACCGGGACAGGGATACACAGATACGCAGTATTTT
TRBV4-2,-,TRBJ2-1,TRBD2,CASSPEVLAGGRSYNEQFF,TGTGCCAGCAGCCCCGAGGTGCTAGCGGGAGGGCGCTCCTACAATGAGCAGTTCTTC